The 13 T cell receptor beta chains in this list originate from one sample, sequenced in a study of shared clonotypes between healthy human individuals. Clones were read by immunoSEQ multiplex PCR, and TCRdb kept only the in-frame ones, dropping some. The sample holds 2 million to 2.5 million clones; 80% to 95% are singletons and the top ten take around 0.4%. The material sequenced was naive CD4+ T cells from PBMCs. Noted subset: CD45RA+ positively selected. These receptors all come from a man between 18 and 35 years old in good health. Some clones in this sample may be carry-over from other donors' samples.

This clone was counted once. The chain joins TRBV2 to TRBJ1-5, with TRBD1 as a possible D gene (5 bases). Germline V gene lookup returns CDR1 SNHLY and CDR2 FYNNEI. The length of the CDR3 is 18 residues. Trimming left V 5 bases short and J 3 bases short, with 23 bases between. The chain's CDR3 is CASSWTTGMLSYNQPQHF. CDR3 in DNA: TGTGCCAGCAGTTGGACAACGGGTATGCTCAGTTACAATCAGCCCCAGCATTTT.

The rearrangement joins TRBV18 to TRBJ1-4, with a tentative D call TRBD1 (5 bases). Germline values: CDR1 KGHSH, CDR2 LQKENI. The CDR3 is made up of 16 amino acids. V was cut by 0 bases and J by 6 bases, with 14 bases left in between. As DNA, the CDR3 is TGTGCCAGCTCACCACCATACGGACACTCGGATGAAAAACTGTTTTTT. This codes for CASSPPYGHSDEKLFF. Variable domain in full (rest from reference TRBV18 and TRBJ1-4): NAGVMQNPRHLVRRRGQEARLRCSPMKGHSHVYWYRQLPEEGLKFMVYLQKENIIDESGMPKERFSAEFPKEGPSILRIQQVVRGDSAAYFCASSPPYGHSDEKLFFGSGTQLSVL.

This clone turned up a few times. V usage is TRBV9 and J usage is TRBJ1-1; D is uncertain. The CDR3 totals 13 residues. Looked up from germline, CDR1 is SGDLS and CDR2 is YYNGEE. Trimming stripped 4 bases from V and 1 base from J, with 8 bases between. CDR3 region: CASSLSPNTEAFF. CDR3 in DNA: TGTGCCAGCAGCCTATCCCCGAACACTGAAGCTTTCTTT.

The chain links TRBV5-4 to TRBJ2-4; 7 bases agree with TRBD2. This CDR3 region has 14 residues. CDR1 is SGHNT, CDR2 YYREEE, per germline (reference sequence). V gave up 2 bases and J gave up 6 bases; unmatched junction bases: 5. The CDR3 DNA is TGTGCCAGCAGCTTCAGGACTAGTGGAAACATTCAGTACTTC. It encodes CASSFRTSGNIQYF.

The chain joins TRBV29-1 to TRBJ1-2; D may be TRBD1 (6 bases). The CDR3 totals 13 residues. Germline V CDR1 and CDR2: SQVTM, ANQGSEA. V lost 5 bases to trimming and J lost 4 bases, with 14 bases between them. The CDR3 nucleotides read TGCAGCGTTAAAGGGGGGGGGAGCTATGGCTACACCTTC. This encodes CSVKGGGSYGYTF.

The V gene is TRBV5-1, the J gene TRBJ2-1, with 11 positions matching TRBD2. V shed 0 bases, J shed 4 bases, and the junction held 12 bases outside the gene matches. The CDR3 contains 19 residues. Germline V CDR1 and CDR2: SGHRS, YFSETQ. The CDR3 is CASSLAGLAGGRPYNEQFF. The CDR3 DNA reads as TGCGCCAGCAGCTTGGCAGGGCTAGCGGGAGGCCGACCGTACAATGAGCAGTTCTTC.

The gene calls are TRBV7-3 and TRBJ1-1; 7 bases map to TRBD1. Germline CDR1 is SGHTA and CDR2 is FQGTGA. The CDR3 length is 15 residues. V shed 4 bases and J 1 base; nucleotides not matched to a gene: 6. CDR3 in amino acids: CASSSSGQPNTEAFF. The CDR3, as DNA: TGTGCCAGCAGCTCGTCGGGACAGCCGAACACTGAAGCTTTCTTT.

This chain connects TRBV2 to TRBJ1-2; a possible D gene is TRBD1 (6 bases). Germline CDR1 reads SNHLY; CDR2 reads FYNNEI. The V end lost 1 base, the J end lost 0 bases, and 15 bases lay between the germline ends. The CDR3 sequence is 17 residues long. CDR3 DNA sequence: TGTGCCAGCAGTGAAGTGGGTTGGGGGGCAGCTAACTATGGCTACACCTTC. Translated, it gives CASSEVGWGAANYGYTF.

This rearrangement joins TRBV28 to TRBJ2-1, with TRBD2 matching over 9 bases. Germline V gene data show CDR1 as MDHEN and CDR2 as SYDVKM. After removal of 3 bases from V and 7 bases from J, the junction contained 7 bases not matched to a gene. CDR3 length equals 15 residues. CDR3 sequence reads: CASSLWLAGENEQFF. CDR3 nucleotide sequence: TGTGCCAGCAGTTTGTGGTTAGCGGGAGAGAATGAGCAGTTCTTC. Complete variable domain (other parts from reference TRBV28 and TRBJ2-1): DVKVTQSSRYLVKRTGEKVFLECVQDMDHENMFWYRQDPGLGLRLIYFSYDVKMKEKGDIPEGYSVSREKKERFSLILESASTNQTSMYLCASSLWLAGENEQFFGPGTRLTVL.

This rearrangement joins TRBV7-3 to TRBJ2-5, with 7 bases matching TRBD1. The CDR3 loop spans 15 amino acids. CDR1 is SGHTA and CDR2 is FQGTGA in the germline V gene. V shed 5 bases and J 0 bases; nucleotides not matched to a gene: 6. The CDR3 nucleotides are TGTGCCAGCAGCCCAGGGACAGCTTACCAAGAGACCCAGTACTTC. Translating gives CASSPGTAYQETQYF.

This clone was found a few times. The V call is TRBV2, the J call TRBJ2-3; possible D gene TRBD1, 6 bases. Germline lookup yields CDR1 SNHLY and CDR2 FYNNEI. Trimming removed 6 bases from V and 14 bases from J, with 15 bases in between. The CDR3 runs 11 residues. CDR3 sequence (DNA): TGTGCCAGCAGGATACTCGGGACAAGGTATTTT. It yields the protein CASRILGTRYF.

The V and J genes are TRBV7-2 and TRBJ2-5; tentative D call: TRBD1 (5 bases). The CDR3 contains 13 residues. The germline V gene encodes CDR1 SGHTA and CDR2 FQGNSA. Trimming cost V 5 bases and J 4 bases, with 11 bases left between them. The CDR3 protein is CASSNGQGETQYF. The DNA of the CDR3 is TGTGCCAGCAGCAATGGGCAGGGAGAGACCCAGTACTTC.

The chain recombines TRBV28 with TRBJ1-4, with a tentative D call TRBD1 (6 bases). The CDR3 runs 14 residues. CDR1 and CDR2 from the germline V gene are MDHEN and SYDVKM. Trimming took 3 bases from V and 7 from J, leaving 12 bases between them. DNA for the CDR3: TGTGCCAGCAGTTTGATACAGGGCGGTGAAAAACTGTTTTTT. Residues: CASSLIQGGEKLFF. Full variable domain (outside the CDR3, taken from reference TRBV28 and TRBJ1-4): DVKVTQSSRYLVKRTGEKVFLECVQDMDHENMFWYRQDPGLGLRLIYFSYDVKMKEKGDIPEGYSVSREKKERFSLILESASTNQTSMYLCASSLIQGGEKLFFGSGTQLSVL.